The 30 T cell receptor beta chains in this list originate from one sample, sequenced in a study of cytomegalovirus exposure and HLA in healthy donors. This table comes from immunoSEQ multiplex PCR, and its TCRdb copy is limited to in-frame clones, with some not included. The sample includes tens of thousands of clones, about 90% of them seen just once. The sequencing input was PBMCs. The receptors here all came from a woman younger than 30 in good health and CMV-seropositive.

The chain couples TRBV29-1 to TRBJ1-2; tentatively, D is TRBD1 (6 bases). CDR3 size: 13 residues. The V and J ends lost 7 bases and 7 bases respectively, with 19 bases between them. Germline V gives CDR1 SQVTM, CDR2 ANQGSEA. DNA for the CDR3: TGCAGCGGATTCAACAGGGATGCGCGTGGCTACACCTTC. Translating gives CSGFNRDARGYTF.

The chain uses TRBV4-2 and TRBJ2-7, with 8 bases matching TRBD2. The CDR3 is 14 amino acids. V shed 0 bases, J shed 8 bases, and the junction held 6 bases outside the gene matches. The germline V gene has CDR1 LGHNA and CDR2 YNFKEQ. CDR3 DNA: TGTGCCAGCAGCCAAGACCGGGTAGCGGGGAAGCAGTACTTC. The encoded protein is CASSQDRVAGKQYF.

The chain couples TRBV7-9 to TRBJ2-3, with D perhaps TRBD2 (5 bases). Per germline, CDR1 SEHNR and CDR2 FQNEAQ (reference sequence). V was shortened by 6 bases and J by 2 bases, with 12 bases between the two germline ends. This CDR3 region has 14 residues. The CDR3 coding sequence is TGTGCCAGCAGGTCCTCGGGGTCCACAGATACGCAGTATTTT. It is translated as CASRSSGSTDTQYF.

The rearrangement uses TRBV27 and TRBJ1-1; D not certain. CDR1 is MNHEY, CDR2 SMNVEV, per germline (reference sequence). The ends were cut back, 2 bases at V and 4 bases at J, with 11 bases in the middle. This CDR3 spans 14 amino acids. The CDR3: CASSLIGPTTEAFF. The DNA of the CDR3 is TGTGCCAGCAGTTTAATTGGGCCTACCACTGAAGCTTTCTTT.

This chain links TRBV7-9 with TRBJ2-1; D perhaps matches TRBD1 (6 bases). Trimming removed 1 base at V and 3 bases at J, with 13 bases between. The CDR3 extends over 16 amino acids. CDR1 and CDR2 from the germline V gene are SEHNR and FQNEAQ (reference sequence). CDR3: CASSLGSAGVYNEQFF. The CDR3 region has the DNA TGTGCCAGCAGCTTAGGATCAGCAGGGGTCTACAATGAGCAGTTCTTC.

V gene TRBV6-5 combines with J gene TRBJ2-3, with 9 positions matching TRBD2. The germline V gene has CDR1 MNHEY and CDR2 SVGAGI. The CDR3 totals 15 residues. V dropped 2 bases and J dropped 3; count of bases not matched to a gene: 3. The CDR3 loop is CASSYGLALTDTQYF. The CDR3 DNA reads TGTGCCAGCAGTTACGGACTAGCGTTGACAGATACGCAGTATTTT.

This rearrangement joins TRBV6-6 to TRBJ2-5, with 11 nucleotides matching TRBD2. Germline V gene lookup returns CDR1 MNHNY and CDR2 SVGAGI (reference sequence). V shed 8 bases, J shed 5 bases, and the junction held 4 bases outside the gene matches. The CDR3 extends over 13 amino acids. This CDR3 is CASGTSGIETQYF. DNA for the CDR3: TGTGCCAGCGGGACTAGCGGTATCGAGACCCAGTACTTC.

This chain connects TRBV6-5 to TRBJ2-1; D unclear. Between the trimmed V and J ends, which lost 4 bases and 7 bases, there was a span of 8 bases. From germline, CDR1 is MNHEY and CDR2 SVGAGI. The length of the CDR3 is 12 residues. The CDR3 loop is CASSSAINEQFF. The CDR3 coding sequence is TGTGCCAGCAGTTCAGCGATAAATGAGCAGTTCTTC.

This sequence joins TRBV5-4 and TRBJ2-1; 10 positions match TRBD1. V gave up 4 bases and J gave up 6 bases; unmatched junction bases: 4. From germline, CDR1 is SGHNT and CDR2 YYREEE (reference sequence). This CDR3 comprises 14 residues. As DNA, the CDR3 is TGTGCCAGCAGCACCCGGGACAGGGGCAATGAGCAGTTCTTC. It translates to CASSTRDRGNEQFF.

The chain couples TRBV19 to TRBJ2-2, with D perhaps TRBD1 (5 bases). Trimming took off 5 bases at V and 0 bases at J, with 16 bases between the two ends. Germline values: CDR1 LNHDA, CDR2 SQIVND (reference sequence). This CDR3 has 17 residues. DNA of the CDR3: TGTGCCAGTAGTTTATTCTACGACAGTGCGAACACCGGGGAGCTGTTTTTT. Translation gives CASSLFYDSANTGELFF.

This clone has only a few counts. The chain is built from TRBV19 and TRBJ1-1; D is undetermined. The CDR3 runs to 13 residues. Trimming removed 4 bases from V and 1 base from J, with 7 bases in between. The germline V gene has CDR1 LNHDA and CDR2 SQIVND (reference sequence). The CDR3 coding sequence is TGTGCCAGTAGTAACTCAGGGAACACTGAAGCTTTCTTT. It is translated as CASSNSGNTEAFF.

This chain joins TRBV6-1 and TRBJ1-2; the match to TRBD1 covers 8 bases. The CDR3 spans 16 residues. The V and J ends lost 2 bases and 2 bases, in that order; junction bases with no gene match: 7. Germline CDR1 is MNHNS and CDR2 is SASEGT. CDR3 residues: CASSELVDRANYGYTF. CDR3 coding DNA: TGTGCCAGCAGTGAACTGGTGGACAGGGCAAACTATGGCTACACCTTC.

This clone was observed a single time. The chain joins TRBV27 to TRBJ1-1, with D hard to call. V gave up 0 bases and J gave up 5 bases, with 13 bases separating them. The CDR3 runs to 15 residues. The germline V gene encodes CDR1 MNHEY and CDR2 SMNVEV (reference sequence). The CDR3, as DNA: TGTGCCAGCAGTTTATCGCCCTCCCCGAGTACTGAAGCTTTCTTT. Amino acids: CASSLSPSPSTEAFF.

This chain uses TRBV10-2 with TRBJ1-2; 7 bases agree with TRBD1. The CDR3 runs to 15 residues. Germline V gene data show CDR1 as WSHSY and CDR2 as SAAADI. V trimming: 4 bases; J trimming: 5 bases; junction bases outside the gene matches: 10. CDR3 DNA sequence: TGCGCCAGCAGTGGGGCGGTCGGGACAGAATATGGCTACACCTTC. Amino acid sequence: CASSGAVGTEYGYTF.

This rearrangement joins TRBV4-1 to TRBJ1-5, with 10 nucleotides matching TRBD1. The CDR3 is 15 residues long. V lost 5 bases and J lost 7; bases outside the gene matches: 8. CDR1 is MGHRA, CDR2 YSYEKL, per germline. The DNA of the CDR3 is TGCGCCAGCAGCAAGGGACAGGGGCTTATCCAGCCCCAGCATTTT. This gives the protein CASSKGQGLIQPQHF.

V and J are TRBV5-3 and TRBJ2-1; tentatively, D is TRBD2 (5 bases). TRBV5-3 is known as an ORF, though its function is uncertain. The CDR3 has 13 residues. V lost 10 bases, J lost 4 bases, and 15 bases lay in between. The CDR3 DNA reads TGTGCCGTGTGGAGGCCTAATTACAATGAGCAGTTCTTC. It specifies CAVWRPNYNEQFF.

The chain couples TRBV6-5 to TRBJ1-5; D is unresolved. CDR3 size: 15 residues. Trimming stripped 7 bases from V and 0 bases from J, with 13 bases between. Germline-derived CDR1 and CDR2 are MNHEY and SVGAGI. CDR3: CASTSDRTSNQPQHF. In DNA, the CDR3 is TGTGCCAGCACCAGCGACCGAACTAGCAATCAGCCCCAGCATTTT.

The chain recombines TRBV30 with TRBJ2-7; a weak D match, TRBD1 (6 bases). Germline CDR1 is GTSNPN and CDR2 is SVGIG (reference sequence). Trimming shortened V by 3 bases and J by 2 bases, and 17 bases separated the two germline ends. The CDR3 loop spans 15 amino acids. This CDR3 reads CAWRPPGTNTYEQYF. CDR3 nucleotides: TGTGCCTGGAGGCCCCCCGGGACAAACACCTACGAGCAGTACTTC.

CDR3 region: CSVDGTGKYNEQFF. In DNA form, the CDR3 reads TGCAGCGTAGATGGGACAGGGAAATACAATGAGCAGTTCTTC. The chain has TRBV29-1 and TRBJ2-1; TRBD1 matches 9 bases. Germline CDR1 is SQVTM and CDR2 is ANQGSEA. The CDR3 sequence is 14 residues long. Losses at the gene ends were 6 bases for V and 4 bases for J; bases not matched to a gene: 7.

As to this clone: The germline gene is not matched at one end of the junction; a read error may be the cause. The gene calls are TRBV7-7 and TRBJ2-5; weak D call: TRBD2 (6 bases). This CDR3 comprises 15 residues. CDR1 SSHAT and CDR2 FNYEAQ come from the germline V gene (reference sequence). The CDR3 DNA is TGTGCTAGCAGCTTAGATACGGGGCTAGCGGAGACCCAGTACTTC. Protein: CASSLDTGLAETQYF. Filled out from reference TRBV7-7 and TRBJ2-5, the complete variable domain reads GAGVSQSPRYKVTKRGQDVTLRCDPISSHATLYWYQQALGQGPEFLTYFNYEAQPDKSGLPSDRFSAERPEGSISTLTIQRTEQRDSAMYRCASSLDTGLAETQYFGPGTRLLVL.

The chain uses TRBV7-2 and TRBJ1-1; D gene ambiguous. Trimming pared 2 bases from V and 0 bases from J, leaving 4 bases between. Germline loops: CDR1 SGHTA, CDR2 FQGNSA. This CDR3 is built from 13 residues. The CDR3 sequence: CASSLSLNTEAFF. CDR3 nucleotides: TGTGCCAGCAGCTTAAGCCTGAACACTGAAGCTTTCTTT.

The J gene is TRBJ2-2, the V gene TRBV2, with 14 bases lining up with TRBD2. V shed 5 bases and J 7 bases; nucleotides not matched to a gene: 6. This CDR3 has 16 residues. CDR1 SNHLY and CDR2 FYNNEI come from the germline V gene. CDR3 DNA sequence: TGTGCCAGCAGTAGACTAGCGGGGGGGGTCGGCGGGGAGCTGTTTTTT. This translates into CASSRLAGGVGGELFF.

This chain links TRBV10-2 with TRBJ2-1; TRBD2 matches at 10 bases. The CDR3 consists of 17 residues. Trimming cost V 3 bases and J 5 bases; bases outside gene matches: 10. Germline V CDR1 and CDR2: WSHSY, SAAADI. The CDR3 spells CASSDFRSGGVDNEQFF. DNA of the CDR3: TGCGCCAGCAGTGACTTTAGGAGCGGGGGGGTCGACAATGAGCAGTTCTTC.

The chain is built from TRBV13 and TRBJ2-7; 9 nucleotides match TRBD1. The CDR3 spans 15 residues. CDR1 is PRHDT and CDR2 is FYEKMQ in the germline V gene (reference sequence). Trimming took 2 bases from V and 1 from J; bases not matched to a gene: 3. CDR3 region: CASSLRGQGSYEQYF. Here the CDR3 DNA reads TGTGCCAGCAGCTTACGTGGACAGGGGTCCTACGAGCAGTACTTC.

The chain joins TRBV19 to TRBJ2-2, with D maybe TRBD1 (6 bases). The germline CDR1 and CDR2 sequences are LNHDA and SQIVND (reference sequence). V was shortened by 7 bases and J by 0 bases, with 6 bases between the two germline ends. There are 13 residues in the CDR3. The chain's CDR3 is CASNRANTGELFF. The CDR3 region has the DNA TGTGCCAGTAACAGGGCGAACACCGGGGAGCTGTTTTTT. The entire variable domain, with the rest obtained from reference TRBV19 and TRBJ2-2, is as follows: DGGITQSPKYLFRKEGQNVTLSCEQNLNHDAMYWYRQDPGQGLRLIYYSQIVNDFQKGDIAEGYSVSREKKESFPLTVTSAQKNPTAFYLCASNRANTGELFFGEGSRLTVL.

The chain carries TRBV7-9 and TRBJ2-5; D not resolved. V lost 1 base, J lost 3 bases, and 6 bases lay in between. In germline, CDR1 is SEHNR, CDR2 FQNEAQ (reference sequence). The CDR3 length is 13 residues. CDR3 in amino acids: CASSLDRKETQYF. CDR3 DNA: TGTGCCAGCAGCTTAGACAGAAAAGAGACCCAGTACTTC.

This clone was detected only once. The V and J genes are TRBV7-2 and TRBJ1-2; 8 bases align to TRBD1. V dropped 4 bases and J dropped 6; count of bases not matched to a gene: 4. Looked up from germline, CDR1 is SGHTA and CDR2 is FQGNSA. The length of the CDR3 is 13 residues. The CDR3 DNA follows: TGTGCCAGCAGCTGGGACAGGACGAATGGCTACACCTTC. This codes for CASSWDRTNGYTF.

This chain uses TRBV28 with TRBJ2-1; D remains ambiguous. Looked up from germline, CDR1 is MDHEN and CDR2 is SYDVKM. Trimming pared 4 bases from V and 2 bases from J, leaving 21 bases between. This CDR3 has 18 amino acids. The CDR3 DNA is TGTGCCAGCAGTTCACTATTCCGGCAGCGAAAGACCTACAATGAGCAGTTCTTC. This gives the protein CASSSLFRQRKTYNEQFF.

This chain connects TRBV20-1 to TRBJ2-5; the D is unclear. The CDR3 contains 11 residues. Trimming took 2 bases from V and 2 from J, leaving 3 bases between them. CDR1 and CDR2 (germline): DFQATT, SNEGSKA (reference sequence). The CDR3 sequence is CSARLQETQYF. CDR3 DNA: TGCAGTGCTAGACTACAAGAGACCCAGTACTTC.

A few counts support this clone. V is TRBV19 and J is TRBJ1-2; no clear D gene. Germline assignment: CDR1 LNHDA and CDR2 SQIVND (reference sequence). The CDR3 loop spans 13 amino acids. The V and J ends lost 2 bases and 3 bases respectively, with 7 bases between them. CDR3 sequence (DNA): TGTGCCAGTAGTATAAGCGGAGACTATGGCTACACCTTC. This gives the protein CASSISGDYGYTF.